This T cell receptor (beta chain) comes out of a study of cytomegalovirus exposure and HLA in healthy donors. The study, taken as a whole, reports: Among the CMV-associated chains, a few were confirmed in vitro as specific for CMV antigens.

PCR was performed using 60 Vbeta and 13 Jbeta primers. The table came from immunoSEQ multiplex PCR; TCRdb's copy has only in-frame clones and leaves some out. The sample yields approximately 130,000 clones, approximately 81% seen once. This clone was detected once. The antigen remains unidentified. This TCR was recovered from a man aged 18 to 30 in good health and CMV-seronegative. Sequencing was done on a sample of PBMCs.

The CDR3 sequence is CASRGQPSSYEQYF. CDR3 nucleotide sequence: TGCGCCAGCAGAGGACAGCCCAGCTCCTACGAGCAGTACTTC. This rearrangement joins TRBV5-1 to TRBJ2-7; D is perhaps TRBD1 (6 bases). V lost 5 bases and J lost 0, with 12 bases in between. The germline V gene has CDR1 SGHRS and CDR2 YFSETQ. This CDR3 is 14 amino acids long. The entire variable domain, with the rest obtained from reference TRBV5-1 and TRBJ2-7, is as follows: KAGVTQTPRYLIKTRGQQVTLSCSPISGHRSVSWYQQTPGQGLQFLFEYFSETQRNKGNFPGRFSGRQFSNSRSEMNVSTLELGDSALYLCASRGQPSSYEQYFGPGTRLTVT.